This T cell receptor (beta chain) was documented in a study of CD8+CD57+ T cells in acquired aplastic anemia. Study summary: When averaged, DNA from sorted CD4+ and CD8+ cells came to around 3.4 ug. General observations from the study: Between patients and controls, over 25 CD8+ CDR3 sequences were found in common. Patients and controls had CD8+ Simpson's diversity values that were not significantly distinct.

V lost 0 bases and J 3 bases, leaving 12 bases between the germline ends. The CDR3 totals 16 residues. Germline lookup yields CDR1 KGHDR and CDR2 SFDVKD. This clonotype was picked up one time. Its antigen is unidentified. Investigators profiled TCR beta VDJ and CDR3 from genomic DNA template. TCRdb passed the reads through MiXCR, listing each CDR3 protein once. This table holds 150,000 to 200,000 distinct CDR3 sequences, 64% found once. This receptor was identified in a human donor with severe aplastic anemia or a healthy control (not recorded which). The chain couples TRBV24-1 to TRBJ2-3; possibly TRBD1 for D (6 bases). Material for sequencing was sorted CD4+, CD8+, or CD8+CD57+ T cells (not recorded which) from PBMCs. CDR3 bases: TGTGCCACCAGTGATTTGGGTCGGGACACGACAGATACGCAGTATTTT. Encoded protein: CATSDLGRDTTDTQYF.